These 30 T cell receptor beta chains were all obtained from the same sample, sequenced in a study of T cell repertoires in cytomegalovirus infection. TCRdb re-analysed the reads in MiXCR, keeping a single row per CDR3 protein. Among roughly 990,000 distinct CDR3 sequences listed, more than 25% were seen once. Their specific antigens are unknown. Material: cultured CD8+ T cells from PBMCs, obtained from culture after CMV antigen stimulation. These TCRs come from a human donor in good health (CMV status not recorded). Some clones in this sample may be carry-over from other donors' samples.

The genes are TRBV4-2 and TRBJ2-3; 7 bases fit TRBD2. The CDR3 consists of 17 residues. Germline trimming cut 5 bases from V and 5 bases from J; bases unmatched to any gene: 16. Germline CDR1 and CDR2: LGHNA and YNFKEQ. CDR3 in DNA: TGTGCCAGCAGCGGAACGAGTCGGGGGGTGATGAAAGATACGCAGTATTTT. Amino acids: CASSGTSRGVMKDTQYF.

In this sample, this clonotype turned up many times. The gene calls are TRBV7-9 and TRBJ2-5; TRBD2 is a possible D gene (5 bases). The V end lost 5 bases, the J end lost 5 bases, and 15 bases lay between the germline ends. This CDR3 region has 14 residues. Germline V gene lookup returns CDR1 SEHNR and CDR2 FQNEAQ (reference sequence). The CDR3 loop is CASSPSFLGETQYF. CDR3 DNA sequence: TGTGCCAGCAGCCCTAGCTTCCTGGGGGAGACCCAGTACTTC.

This clonotype was seen a few times. The chain links TRBV27 to TRBJ2-5; a possible D gene is TRBD2 (6 bases). The CDR3 contains 16 residues. V was trimmed by 6 bases and J by 5 bases, leaving 22 bases between them. The V gene's germline CDR1 is MNHEY and CDR2 SMNVEV (reference sequence). CDR3: CASSLLPGTLGETQYF. CDR3 nucleotides: TGTGCCAGCAGCCTTCTTCCCGGGACTCTCGGGGAGACCCAGTACTTC.

This clonotype has just a few counts. The chain joins TRBV6-5 to TRBJ1-4; 11 bases match TRBD1. The CDR3 runs 16 residues. Trimming took 4 bases from V and 6 from J; bases not matched to a gene: 7. Germline V gene lookup returns CDR1 MNHEY and CDR2 SVGAGI. This CDR3 is CASSLLVGQGDEKLFF. The CDR3 DNA is TGTGCCAGCAGTTTACTCGTGGGACAGGGGGATGAAAAACTGTTTTTT.

This clonotype was picked up many times. V is TRBV10-3 and J is TRBJ2-7; 9 nucleotides agree with TRBD1. The CDR3 loop spans 16 amino acids. Losses at the gene ends were 0 bases for V and 1 base for J; bases not matched to a gene: 4. Germline CDR1 and CDR2: ENHRY and SYGVKD. CDR3 region: CAISESFGTGSYEQYV. CDR3 nucleotide sequence: TGTGCCATCAGTGAGTCGTTTGGGACAGGGTCCTACGAGCAGTACGTC.

The chain has TRBV28 and TRBJ2-3; perhaps TRBD2 as D (6 bases). The ends were cut back, 2 bases at V and 2 bases at J, with 11 bases in the middle. This CDR3 has 15 amino acids. CDR1 MDHEN and CDR2 SYDVKM come from the germline V gene. CDR3 amino acids: CASSLGTSNTDTQYF. DNA for the CDR3: TGTGCCAGCAGTTTAGGGACTTCGAACACAGATACGCAGTATTTT.

This chain links TRBV19 with TRBJ2-1, with TRBD1 matching over 8 bases. The CDR3 extends over 13 amino acids. Germline CDR1 is LNHDA and CDR2 is SQIVND (reference sequence). The CDR3 nucleotides read TGTGGAAGCCGACAGGGGAGGTACAATGAGCAGTTCTTC. Translated: CGSRQGRYNEQFF.

This chain links TRBV5-4 with TRBJ2-3; 13 nucleotides match TRBD2. This CDR3 has 18 residues. Looked up from germline, CDR1 is SGHNT and CDR2 is YYREEE (reference sequence). Germline trimming cut 4 bases from V and 1 base from J; bases unmatched to any gene: 9. The CDR3 nucleotides read TGTGCCAGCAGCAGTACTAGCGGGGGGGTCATTGGCACAGATACGCAGTATTTT. It yields the protein CASSSTSGGVIGTDTQYF.

Here the CDR3 DNA reads TGCAGCGTCCCGGACAGGGGATGGACTGAAGCTTTCTTT. Protein product: CSVPDRGWTEAFF. The V gene is TRBV29-1, the J gene TRBJ1-1, with 9 bases identical to TRBD1. Germline values: CDR1 SQVTM, CDR2 ANQGSEA. The V gene end was trimmed by 6 bases and the J gene end by 5 bases; junction bases not matched to a gene: 7. The CDR3 has 13 amino acids.

This clonotype was seen only a few times. J is TRBJ2-3 and V is TRBV28, with 7 bases that match TRBD1. Trimming at V came to 9 bases and at J to 4 bases, leaving 13 bases not matched to a gene. The germline V gene has CDR1 MDHEN and CDR2 SYDVKM. CDR3 size: 15 residues. In DNA, the CDR3 is TGTGCCAGTCAGTTGACAGGGTTGGTTCCAGATACGCAGTATTTT. It is translated as CASQLTGLVPDTQYF.

The chain is built from TRBV27 and TRBJ1-5; D is uncertain. CDR3 length equals 15 residues. Trimming removed 3 bases at V and 5 bases at J, with 14 bases between. Germline V lookup: CDR1 MNHEY, CDR2 SMNVEV (reference sequence). The CDR3 sequence is CASSFYFGEDQPQHF. The CDR3 DNA sequence: TGTGCCAGCAGTTTTTACTTCGGAGAAGATCAGCCCCAGCATTTT.

A few counts support this clonotype. The chain joins TRBV24-1 to TRBJ2-1; D not certain. From germline, CDR1 is KGHDR and CDR2 SFDVKD. Trimming removed 7 bases at V and 5 bases at J, with 11 bases between. CDR3 size: 13 residues. DNA for the CDR3: TGTGCCACCAGGGGTAGGTGGGACAATGAGCAGTTCTTC. The encoded protein is CATRGRWDNEQFF.

The J gene is TRBJ1-1, the V gene TRBV19; D is unclear. Germline-derived CDR1 and CDR2 are LNHDA and SQIVND (reference sequence). Trimming shortened V by 3 bases and J by 6 bases, and 11 bases separated the two germline ends. CDR3 length: 13 amino acids. The CDR3 protein is CASSIVPWAEAFF. CDR3 sequence (DNA): TGTGCCAGTAGTATTGTGCCCTGGGCTGAAGCTTTCTTT.

The chain has TRBV28 and TRBJ2-2; 9 nucleotides line up with TRBD1. Germline V gene data show CDR1 as MDHEN and CDR2 as SYDVKM. Trimming took 4 bases from V and 6 from J; bases not matched to a gene: 6. There are 15 residues in the CDR3. The CDR3 loop reads CASSSPRQGAGELFF. The DNA for the CDR3 is TGTGCCAGCAGTTCGCCGCGACAGGGGGCCGGGGAGCTGTTTTTT.

DNA for the CDR3: TGTGCCAGCGGCCCGAGCTCAGATACGCAGTATTTT. It is translated as CASGPSSDTQYF. This rearrangement joins TRBV12-3 or TRBV12-4 to TRBJ2-3; D gene ambiguous. The ends were cut back, 8 bases at V and 4 bases at J, with 10 bases in the middle. The CDR3 totals 12 residues.

The J gene is TRBJ2-7, the V gene TRBV7-6; D is perhaps TRBD1 (5 bases). The CDR3 is made up of 12 amino acids. Per germline, CDR1 SGHVS and CDR2 FNYEAQ. The germline V and J ends were trimmed by 4 bases and 3 bases, with 7 bases remaining between them. Here the CDR3 DNA reads TGTGCCAGCAGCTCCAGGGACTACGAGCAGTACTTC. It yields the protein CASSSRDYEQYF.

The sample holds one count of this clonotype. V gene TRBV15 combines with J gene TRBJ2-1, with D unclear. Germline V lookup: CDR1 LNHNV, CDR2 YYDKDF (reference sequence). Trimming stripped 6 bases from V and 11 bases from J, with 17 bases between. The CDR3 runs 13 residues. CDR3: CATRMITDWKQFF. CDR3 nucleotide sequence: TGTGCCACCAGGATGATAACCGACTGGAAGCAGTTCTTC.

The chain combines TRBV7-2 with TRBJ1-5; TRBD1 aligns across 7 bases. With 5 bases clipped from V and 1 base from J, the junction kept 8 bases outside the gene matches. Looked up from germline, CDR1 is SGHTA and CDR2 is FQGNSA. CDR3 length equals 16 residues. The CDR3 loop is CASSPLEGASNQPQHF. CDR3 sequence (DNA): TGTGCCAGCAGCCCACTAGAGGGGGCGAGCAATCAGCCCCAGCATTTT.

CDR3 nucleotide sequence: TGCGCCAGCAGCCATAGAGTCGAATGGAGGGGCGGGGGGAGCTCCTACAATGAGCAGTTCTTC. Protein product: CASSHRVEWRGGGSSYNEQFF. The chain has TRBV4-1 and TRBJ2-1; 8 bases agree with TRBD2. J gave up 0 bases and V 3 bases, and 19 bases lay outside the gene matches. This CDR3 is built from 21 residues. CDR1 is MGHRA, CDR2 YSYEKL, per germline.

The chain joins TRBV27 to TRBJ2-1, with D possibly matching TRBD2 (6 bases). This CDR3 is 15 amino acids long. Trimming shortened V by 5 bases and J by 7 bases, and 18 bases separated the two germline ends. Germline lookup yields CDR1 MNHEY and CDR2 SMNVEV (reference sequence). The CDR3 DNA reads as TGTGCCAGCAGTCCACGGTGGGGTGCGGGGAATGAGCAGTTCTTC. Translation gives CASSPRWGAGNEQFF.

This clonotype was counted many times. The junction does not match germline at one end; this may be a read error. The chain combines TRBV7-9 with TRBJ1-2; D might be TRBD1 (5 bases). The CDR3 totals 10 residues. CDR1 SEHNR and CDR2 FQNEAQ come from the germline V gene (reference sequence). Written as DNA, the CDR3 is TGTGCCAGCAGCGCAACGCCGGGACCCTTC. Its protein product is CASSATPGPF.

This chain connects TRBV7-3 to TRBJ2-2; a possible D gene is TRBD1 (5 bases). The germline V gene encodes CDR1 SGHTA and CDR2 FQGTGA. V was shortened by 5 bases and J by 3 bases, with 10 bases between the two germline ends. The CDR3 is 14 amino acids. CDR3 coding DNA: TGTGCCAGCAGCACCGACAGATACACCGGGGAGCTGTTTTTT. It specifies CASSTDRYTGELFF.

This clonotype occurred a few times. The chain joins TRBV29-1 to TRBJ1-5, with D hard to call. CDR1 is SQVTM and CDR2 is ANQGSEA in the germline V gene. The CDR3 is 11 residues long. V shed 5 bases and J shed 7 bases, with 9 bases lying between them. The CDR3: CSVRSGQPQHF. In DNA, the CDR3 is TGCAGCGTTCGGTCTGGGCAGCCCCAGCATTTT.

V is TRBV7-9 and J is TRBJ1-6; 7 bases agree with TRBD1. The CDR3 consists of 16 residues. Germline lookup yields CDR1 SEHNR and CDR2 FQNEAQ (reference sequence). After removal of 9 bases from V and 9 bases from J, the junction contained 17 bases not matched to a gene. In nucleotides, the CDR3 is TGTGCCAGTAGTCAGAGACAGGGAGTTTTGGGTTCACCCCTCCACTTT. Encoded protein: CASSQRQGVLGSPLHF.

This chain joins TRBV3-1 and TRBJ1-1, with D perhaps matching TRBD1 (5 bases). Trimming cost V 1 base and J 5 bases, with 17 bases left between them. Germline lookup yields CDR1 LGHDT and CDR2 YNNKEL (reference sequence). This CDR3 is built from 16 residues. The CDR3 DNA reads as TGTGCCAGCAGCCAAGTAGGTCGGGGGTATCGGACTGAAGCTTTCTTT. Translated: CASSQVGRGYRTEAFF. Variable domain in full (rest from reference TRBV3-1 and TRBJ1-1): DTAVSQTPKYLVTQMGNDKSIKCEQNLGHDTMYWYKQDSKKFLKIMFSYNNKELIINETVPNRFSPKSPDKAHLNLHINSLELGDSAVYFCASSQVGRGYRTEAFFGQGTRLTVV.

This clonotype was detected a few times. The chain joins TRBV6-1 to TRBJ1-3; no clear D. The CDR3 sequence is 16 residues long. Germline lookup yields CDR1 MNHNS and CDR2 SASEGT. Trimming removed 1 base at V and 2 bases at J, with 12 bases between. The chain's CDR3 is CASSEEGEDPGNTIYF. As DNA, the CDR3 is TGTGCCAGCAGTGAAGAGGGAGAAGACCCTGGAAACACCATATATTTT.

This clonotype was detected a few times. V is TRBV27 and J is TRBJ2-1; 7 bases map to TRBD1. The CDR3 is 15 residues long. With V trimmed by 3 bases and J by 3 bases, 5 bases remained unmatched. Germline V lookup: CDR1 MNHEY, CDR2 SMNVEV (reference sequence). The CDR3 sequence is CASSFGTDYYNEQFF. The CDR3 coding sequence is TGTGCCAGCAGTTTCGGGACAGACTACTACAATGAGCAGTTCTTC.

This clonotype was detected many times. A read error may account for a junction end that differs from germline. The chain couples TRBV7-2 to TRBJ2-7; the D gene could be TRBD1 or TRBD2 (6 bases each). The CDR3 is made up of 15 amino acids. Germline V lookup: CDR1 SGHTA, CDR2 FQGNSA. The chain's CDR3 is CASSPGGTLEGERYF. For the CDR3, the DNA is TGTGCCAGCAGCCCCGGGGGAACCTTAGAGGGGGAGCGGTACTTC.

The V and J genes are TRBV12-3 or TRBV12-4 and TRBJ2-3, with 9 bases identical to TRBD2. Trimming removed 8 bases from V and 6 bases from J; junction bases left unmatched: 9. The CDR3 runs 14 residues. CDR3 coding DNA: TGTGCCAGCGCTGAAATAGCGGGGGACGATACGCAGTATTTT. This gives the protein CASAEIAGDDTQYF.

This clonotype has only a few counts. The chain carries TRBV12-3 or TRBV12-4 and TRBJ2-7; either TRBD1 or TRBD2 may fit D (5 bases each). Trimming took 5 bases from V and 2 from J, leaving 13 bases between them. The CDR3 spans 14 residues. CDR3: CASSPSGTTYEQYF. The DNA of the CDR3 is TGTGCCAGCAGTCCTTCCGGGACGACCTACGAGCAGTACTTC.